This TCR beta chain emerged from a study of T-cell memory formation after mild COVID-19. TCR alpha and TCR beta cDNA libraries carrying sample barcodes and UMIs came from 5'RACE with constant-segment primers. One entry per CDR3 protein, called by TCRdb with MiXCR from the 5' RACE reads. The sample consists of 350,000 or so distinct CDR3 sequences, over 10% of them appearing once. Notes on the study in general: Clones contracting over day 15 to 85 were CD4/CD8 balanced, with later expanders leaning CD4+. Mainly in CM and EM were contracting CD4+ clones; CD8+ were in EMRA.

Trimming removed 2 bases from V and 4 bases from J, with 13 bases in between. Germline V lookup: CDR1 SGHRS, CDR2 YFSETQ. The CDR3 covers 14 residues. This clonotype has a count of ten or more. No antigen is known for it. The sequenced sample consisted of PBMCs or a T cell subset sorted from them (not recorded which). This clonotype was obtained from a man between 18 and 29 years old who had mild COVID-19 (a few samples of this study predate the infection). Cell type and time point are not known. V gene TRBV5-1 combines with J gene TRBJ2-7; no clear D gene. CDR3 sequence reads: CASSLSPGQYEQYV. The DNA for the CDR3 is TGCGCCAGCAGCTTAAGTCCCGGGCAGTACGAGCAGTACGTC.